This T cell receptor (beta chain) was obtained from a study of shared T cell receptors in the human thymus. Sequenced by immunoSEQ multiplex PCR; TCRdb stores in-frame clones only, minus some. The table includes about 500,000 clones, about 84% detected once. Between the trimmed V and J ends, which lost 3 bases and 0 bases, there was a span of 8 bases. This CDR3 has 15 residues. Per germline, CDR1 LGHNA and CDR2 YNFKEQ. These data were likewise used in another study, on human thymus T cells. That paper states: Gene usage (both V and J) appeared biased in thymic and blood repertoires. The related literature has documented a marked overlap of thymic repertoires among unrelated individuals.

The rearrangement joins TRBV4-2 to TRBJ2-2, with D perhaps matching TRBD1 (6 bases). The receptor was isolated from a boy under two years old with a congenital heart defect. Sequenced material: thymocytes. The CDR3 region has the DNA TGTGCCAGCAGCCATTACAGGGCGAACACCGGGGAGCTGTTTTTT. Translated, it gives CASSHYRANTGELFF.